The rows below give T cell receptor beta chains drawn from one sample of a study of blood T cell repertoires in COVID-19. The assay was immunoSEQ multiplex PCR, and TCRdb's table has in-frame clones only and misses some. The sample shows some 200,000 clones, about 78% of them seen only once. Sequencing was done on a sample of peripheral blood. The receptor set was obtained from a woman in her 70s with acute or convalescent COVID-19. The CDR3 runs from the conserved cysteine through the conserved F or W.

j_gene: TRBJ1-2; v_gene: TRBV7-6; CDR3aa: CASSLPPQGNYGYTF
j_gene: TRBJ1-5; v_gene: TRBV19; CDR3aa: CASGQVVGNQPQHF
j_gene: TRBJ1-2; v_gene: TRBV30; CDR3aa: CAWSDRVYNYGYTF
j_gene: TRBJ1-1; v_gene: TRBV18; CDR3aa: CASSPEWGQGHTEAFF
j_gene: TRBJ2-7; v_gene: TRBV7-8; CDR3aa: CASTSRGEQYF
j_gene: TRBJ2-5; v_gene: TRBV18; CDR3aa: CASSPRKTSGETQYF
j_gene: TRBJ1-3; v_gene: TRBV3-1/TRBV3-2; CDR3aa: CASSHPVGVSSGNTIYF
j_gene: TRBJ2-2; v_gene: TRBV4-1; CDR3aa: CASSLRTGVVEGELFF
j_gene: TRBJ2-4; v_gene: TRBV18; CDR3aa: CASSPAPGQGNIQYF
j_gene: TRBJ1-5; v_gene: TRBV2; CDR3aa: CASIRDRNQPQHF
j_gene: TRBJ1-1; v_gene: TRBV19; CDR3aa: CASTRGDTEAFF
j_gene: TRBJ1-2; v_gene: TRBV29-1; CDR3aa: CSAGQGAAYGYTF
j_gene: TRBJ1-1; v_gene: TRBV24-1; CDR3aa: CATSDLGREAFF